The clone carrying this TCR beta chain came up many times. The data belong to a study of T cells in Graves' hyperthyroidism and ophthalmopathy. Study summary: Sampling of peripheral blood happened at initial diagnosis, prior to any treatment.

Using RNA transcripts as the source, TCR beta CDR3 regions were amplified. Primed by the HTBI set, a first-round RT-PCR was run on the TCR CDR3. One entry per CDR3 protein, called by TCRdb with MiXCR from the multiplex PCR reads. In the table there are hundreds of thousands of distinct CDR3 sequences, roughly 40% of which are singletons. This TCR came from a man aged 18 to 29 with Graves' hyperthyroidism. The sequencing sample was made of blood.

The CDR3 reads CSVQREALYEQYF. The CDR3 coding sequence is TGCAGCGTTCAGCGGGAGGCACTCTACGAGCAGTACTTC. This chain joins TRBV29-1 and TRBJ2-7, with TRBD2 identical over 9 bases. V shed 5 bases, J shed 3 bases, and the junction held 5 bases outside the gene matches. The CDR3 totals 13 residues. The germline V gene encodes CDR1 SQVTM and CDR2 ANQGSEA.